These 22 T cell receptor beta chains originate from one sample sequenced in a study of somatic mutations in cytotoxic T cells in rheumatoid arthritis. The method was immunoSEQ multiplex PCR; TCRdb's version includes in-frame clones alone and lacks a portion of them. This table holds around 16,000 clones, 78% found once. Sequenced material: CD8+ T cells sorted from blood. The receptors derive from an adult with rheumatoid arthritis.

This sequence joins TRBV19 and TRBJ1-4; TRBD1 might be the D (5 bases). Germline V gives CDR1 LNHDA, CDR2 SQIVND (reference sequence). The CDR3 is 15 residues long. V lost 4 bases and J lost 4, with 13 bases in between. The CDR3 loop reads CASSTRRQLNEKLFF. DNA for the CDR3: TGTGCCAGTAGTACAAGAAGACAGCTTAATGAAAAACTGTTTTTT.

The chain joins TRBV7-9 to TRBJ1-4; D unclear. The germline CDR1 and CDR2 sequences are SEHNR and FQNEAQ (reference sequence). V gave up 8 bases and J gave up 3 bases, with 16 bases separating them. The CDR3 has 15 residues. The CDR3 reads CASSPEMSANEKLFF. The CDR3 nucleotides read TGTGCCAGCTCCCCGGAAATGTCGGCTAATGAAAAACTGTTTTTT.

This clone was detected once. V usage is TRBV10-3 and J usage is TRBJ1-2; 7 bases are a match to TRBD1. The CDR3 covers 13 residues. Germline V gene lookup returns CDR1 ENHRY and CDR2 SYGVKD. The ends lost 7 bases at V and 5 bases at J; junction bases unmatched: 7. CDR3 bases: TGTGCCATCATCCGTGGACAGGATTATGGCTACACCTTC. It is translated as CAIIRGQDYGYTF.

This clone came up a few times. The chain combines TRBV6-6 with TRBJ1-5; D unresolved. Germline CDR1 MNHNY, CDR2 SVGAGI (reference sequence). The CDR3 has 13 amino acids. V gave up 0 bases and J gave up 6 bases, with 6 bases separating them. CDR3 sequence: CASSYSTAQPQHF. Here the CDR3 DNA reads TGTGCCAGCAGTTACTCGACGGCTCAGCCCCAGCATTTT.

CDR3 bases: TGTGCCAGCAGCGCCGGGACAGGGTTTCAGGAAAAACTGTTTTTT. This translates into CASSAGTGFQEKLFF. V is TRBV9 and J is TRBJ1-4; 9 nucleotides match TRBD1. This CDR3 comprises 15 residues. J gave up 8 bases and V 3 bases, and 8 bases lay outside the gene matches. Germline V gives CDR1 SGDLS, CDR2 YYNGEE.

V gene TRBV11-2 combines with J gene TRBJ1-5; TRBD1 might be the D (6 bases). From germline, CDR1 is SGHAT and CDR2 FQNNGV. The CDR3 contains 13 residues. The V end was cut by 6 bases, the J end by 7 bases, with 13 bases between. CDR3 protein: CASSETGSQPQHF. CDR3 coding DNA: TGTGCCAGCAGTGAAACAGGGTCCCAGCCCCAGCATTTT.

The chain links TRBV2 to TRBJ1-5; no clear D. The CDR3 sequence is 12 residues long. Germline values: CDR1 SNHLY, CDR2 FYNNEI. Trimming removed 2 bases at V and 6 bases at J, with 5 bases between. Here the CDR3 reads CASSERGQPQHF. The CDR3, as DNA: TGTGCCAGCAGTGAACGAGGTCAGCCCCAGCATTTT.

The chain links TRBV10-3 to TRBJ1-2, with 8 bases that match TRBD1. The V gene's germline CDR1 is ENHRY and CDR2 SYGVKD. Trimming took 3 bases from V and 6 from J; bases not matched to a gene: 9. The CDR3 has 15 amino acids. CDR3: CAISDPVTGAHGYTF. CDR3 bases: TGTGCCATCAGTGACCCCGTGACAGGGGCCCATGGCTACACCTTC.

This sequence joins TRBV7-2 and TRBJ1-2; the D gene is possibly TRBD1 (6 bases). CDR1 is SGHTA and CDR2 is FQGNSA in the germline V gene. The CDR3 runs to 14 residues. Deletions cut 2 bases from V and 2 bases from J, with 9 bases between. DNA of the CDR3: TGTGCCAGCAGCTTACGGGACAAAAACTATGGCTACACCTTC. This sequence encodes CASSLRDKNYGYTF.

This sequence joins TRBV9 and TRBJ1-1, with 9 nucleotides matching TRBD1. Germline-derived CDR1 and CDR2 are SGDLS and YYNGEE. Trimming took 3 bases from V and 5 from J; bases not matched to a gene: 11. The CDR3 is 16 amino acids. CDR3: CASSAHRGRFNTEAFF. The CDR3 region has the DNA TGTGCCAGCAGCGCCCACAGGGGGCGTTTTAATACTGAAGCTTTCTTT.

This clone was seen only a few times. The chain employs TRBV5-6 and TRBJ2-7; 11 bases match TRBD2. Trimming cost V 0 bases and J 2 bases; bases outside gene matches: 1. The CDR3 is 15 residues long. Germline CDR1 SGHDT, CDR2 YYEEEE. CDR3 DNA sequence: TGTGCCAGCAGCTTGGTTAGCGGGGGGGCCTACGAGCAGTACTTC. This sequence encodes CASSLVSGGAYEQYF.

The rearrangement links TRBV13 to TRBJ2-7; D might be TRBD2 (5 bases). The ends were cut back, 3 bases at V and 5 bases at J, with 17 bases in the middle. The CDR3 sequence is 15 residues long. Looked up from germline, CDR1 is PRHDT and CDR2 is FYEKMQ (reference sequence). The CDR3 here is CASSLDVRSGDEQYF. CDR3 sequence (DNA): TGTGCCAGCAGCTTGGATGTTCGGTCCGGGGACGAGCAGTACTTC.

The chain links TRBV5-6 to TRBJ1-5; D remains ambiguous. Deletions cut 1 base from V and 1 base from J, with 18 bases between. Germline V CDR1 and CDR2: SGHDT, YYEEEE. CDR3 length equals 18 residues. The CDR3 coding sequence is TGTGCCAGCAGCTTGCATTCAAGCGTCGGTCACAGCAATCAGCCCCAGCATTTT. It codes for CASSLHSSVGHSNQPQHF.

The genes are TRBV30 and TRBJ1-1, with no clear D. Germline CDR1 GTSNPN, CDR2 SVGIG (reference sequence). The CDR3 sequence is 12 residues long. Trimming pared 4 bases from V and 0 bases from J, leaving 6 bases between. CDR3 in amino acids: CAWNGLNTEAFF. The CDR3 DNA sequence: TGTGCCTGGAACGGCCTGAACACTGAAGCTTTCTTT.

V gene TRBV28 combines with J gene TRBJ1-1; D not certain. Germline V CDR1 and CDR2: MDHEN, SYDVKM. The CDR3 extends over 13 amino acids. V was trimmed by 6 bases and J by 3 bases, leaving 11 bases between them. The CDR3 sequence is CASRAPMDTEAFF. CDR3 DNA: TGTGCCAGCAGGGCTCCGATGGACACTGAAGCTTTCTTT.

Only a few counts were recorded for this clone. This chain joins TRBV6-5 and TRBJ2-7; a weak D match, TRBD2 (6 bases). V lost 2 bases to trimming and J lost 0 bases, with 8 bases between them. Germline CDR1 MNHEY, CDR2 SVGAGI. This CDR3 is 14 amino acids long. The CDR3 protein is CASSYRDSSYEQYF. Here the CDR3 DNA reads TGTGCCAGCAGTTACCGGGACTCCTCCTACGAGCAGTACTTC.

The CDR3 nucleotides read TGTGCCAGCAGGACAGGGGGCCCCTTTGAAGCTTTCTTT. Translated: CASRTGGPFEAFF. The rearrangement joins TRBV2 to TRBJ1-1; 10 bases align to TRBD1. With V trimmed by 6 bases and J by 7 bases, 5 bases remained unmatched. The germline CDR1 and CDR2 sequences are SNHLY and FYNNEI. The CDR3 sequence is 13 residues long.

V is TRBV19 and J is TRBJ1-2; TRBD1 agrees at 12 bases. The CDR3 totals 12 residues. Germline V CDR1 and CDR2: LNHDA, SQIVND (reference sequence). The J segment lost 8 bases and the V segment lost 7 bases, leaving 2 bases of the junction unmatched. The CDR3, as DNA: TGTGCCAGTAAGGGACAGGGGGCAGGCTACACCTTC. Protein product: CASKGQGAGYTF.

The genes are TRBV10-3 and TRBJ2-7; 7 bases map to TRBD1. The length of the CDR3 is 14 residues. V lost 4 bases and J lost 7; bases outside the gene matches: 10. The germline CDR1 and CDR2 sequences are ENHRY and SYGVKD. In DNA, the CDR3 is TGTGCCATCAGTGGGGACAGTCCGAGCTTAGAGCAGTACTTC. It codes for CAISGDSPSLEQYF.

The CDR3 coding sequence is TGTGCCAGCAGTGACGGGCTAGCGGGAGTATACAATGAGCAGTTCTTC. This sequence encodes CASSDGLAGVYNEQFF. The chain recombines TRBV27 with TRBJ2-1; 10 bases map to TRBD2. The V and J ends lost 5 bases and 4 bases, in that order; junction bases with no gene match: 8. Germline V gives CDR1 MNHEY, CDR2 SMNVEV (reference sequence). CDR3 size: 16 residues.

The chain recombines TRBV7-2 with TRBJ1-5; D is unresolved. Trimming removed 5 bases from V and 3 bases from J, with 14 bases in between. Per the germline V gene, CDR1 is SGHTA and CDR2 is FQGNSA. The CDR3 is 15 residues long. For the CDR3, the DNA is TGTGCCAGCAGCCCCGGCAGAACTTCCAATCAGCCCCAGCATTTT. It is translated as CASSPGRTSNQPQHF.

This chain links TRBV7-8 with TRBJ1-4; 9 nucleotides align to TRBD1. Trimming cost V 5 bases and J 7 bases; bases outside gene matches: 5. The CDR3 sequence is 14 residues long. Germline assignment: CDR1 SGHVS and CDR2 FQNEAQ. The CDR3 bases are TGTGCCAGCAGCCGTCACAGGGGGCTTGAAAAACTGTTTTTT. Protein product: CASSRHRGLEKLFF.